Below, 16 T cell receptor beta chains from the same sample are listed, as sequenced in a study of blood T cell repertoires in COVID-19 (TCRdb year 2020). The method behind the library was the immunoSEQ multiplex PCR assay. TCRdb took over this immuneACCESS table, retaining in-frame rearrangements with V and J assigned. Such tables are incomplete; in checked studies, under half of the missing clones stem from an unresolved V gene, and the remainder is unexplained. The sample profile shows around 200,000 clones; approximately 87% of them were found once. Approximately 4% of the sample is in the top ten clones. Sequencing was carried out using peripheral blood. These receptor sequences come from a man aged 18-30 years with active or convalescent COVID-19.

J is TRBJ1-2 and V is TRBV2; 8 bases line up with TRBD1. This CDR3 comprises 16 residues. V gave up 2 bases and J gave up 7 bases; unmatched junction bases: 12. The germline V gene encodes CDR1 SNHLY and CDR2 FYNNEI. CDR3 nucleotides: TGTGCCAGCAGTGAAAATATTCTCGGACAGGGAAGTGGCTACACCTTC. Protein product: CASSENILGQGSGYTF.

DNA for the CDR3: TGTGCCAGCTCATTGGGGAGCTCAAATGAAAAACTGTTTTTT. It encodes CASSLGSSNEKLFF. V is TRBV9 and J is TRBJ1-4, with D hard to call. This CDR3 has 14 amino acids. V was clipped by 7 bases and J by 5 bases, with 15 bases between them. Germline V gives CDR1 SGDLS, CDR2 YYNGEE.

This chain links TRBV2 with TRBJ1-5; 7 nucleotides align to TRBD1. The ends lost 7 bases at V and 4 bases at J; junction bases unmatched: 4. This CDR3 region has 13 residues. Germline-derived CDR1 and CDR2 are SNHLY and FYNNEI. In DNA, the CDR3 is TGTGCCAGCACAACAGGGGTAAATCAGCCCCAGCATTTT. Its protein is CASTTGVNQPQHF.

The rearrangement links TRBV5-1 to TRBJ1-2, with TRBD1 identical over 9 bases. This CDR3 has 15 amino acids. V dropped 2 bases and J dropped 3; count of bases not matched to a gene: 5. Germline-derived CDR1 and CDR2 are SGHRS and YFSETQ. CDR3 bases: TGCGCCAGCAGCTTTGGGGACAGGGATGACTATGGCTACACCTTC. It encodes CASSFGDRDDYGYTF.

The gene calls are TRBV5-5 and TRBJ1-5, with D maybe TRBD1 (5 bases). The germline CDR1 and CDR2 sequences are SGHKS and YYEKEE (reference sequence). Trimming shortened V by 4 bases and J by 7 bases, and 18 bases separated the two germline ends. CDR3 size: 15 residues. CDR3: CASSGGGSPNQPQHF. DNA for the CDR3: TGTGCCAGCAGCGGGGGGGGGTCCCCAAACCAGCCCCAGCATTTT.

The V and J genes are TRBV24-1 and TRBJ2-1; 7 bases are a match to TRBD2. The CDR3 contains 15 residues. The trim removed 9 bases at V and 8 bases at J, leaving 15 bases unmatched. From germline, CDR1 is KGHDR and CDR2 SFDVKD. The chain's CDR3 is CATGGEGRHGDEQFF. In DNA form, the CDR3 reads TGTGCCACCGGGGGGGAAGGTCGTCACGGTGATGAGCAGTTCTTC.

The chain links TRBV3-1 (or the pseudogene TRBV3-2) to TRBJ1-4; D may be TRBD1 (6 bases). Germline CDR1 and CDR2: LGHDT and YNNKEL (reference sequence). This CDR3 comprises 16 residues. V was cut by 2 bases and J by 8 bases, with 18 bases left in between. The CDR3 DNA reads TGTGCCAGCAGCCAACCGGTGGGGGGGGCTTGGGAAAAACTGTTTTTT. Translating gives CASSQPVGGAWEKLFF.

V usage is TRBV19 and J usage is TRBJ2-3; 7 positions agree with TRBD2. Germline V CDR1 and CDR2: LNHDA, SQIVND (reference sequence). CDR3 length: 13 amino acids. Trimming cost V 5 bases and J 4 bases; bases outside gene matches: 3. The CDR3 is CASSHREADTQYF. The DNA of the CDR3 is TGTGCCAGTAGTCATCGGGAGGCAGATACGCAGTATTTT. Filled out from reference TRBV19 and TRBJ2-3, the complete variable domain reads DGGITQSPKYLFRKEGQNVTLSCEQNLNHDAMYWYRQDPGQGLRLIYYSQIVNDFQKGDIAEGYSVSREKKESFPLTVTSAQKNPTAFYLCASSHREADTQYFGPGTRLTVL.

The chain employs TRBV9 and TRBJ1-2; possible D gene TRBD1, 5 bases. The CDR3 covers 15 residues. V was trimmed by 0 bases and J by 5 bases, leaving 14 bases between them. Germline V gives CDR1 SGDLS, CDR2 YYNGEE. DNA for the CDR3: TGTGCCAGCAGCGTAGTCGCAGGGTTTCAATATGGCTACACCTTC. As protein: CASSVVAGFQYGYTF. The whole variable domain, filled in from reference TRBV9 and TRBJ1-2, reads DSGVTQTPKHLITATGQRVTLRCSPRSGDLSVYWYQQSLDQGLQFLIQYYNGEERAKGNILERFSAQQFPDLHSELNLSSLELGDSALYFCASSVVAGFQYGYTFGSGTRLTVV.

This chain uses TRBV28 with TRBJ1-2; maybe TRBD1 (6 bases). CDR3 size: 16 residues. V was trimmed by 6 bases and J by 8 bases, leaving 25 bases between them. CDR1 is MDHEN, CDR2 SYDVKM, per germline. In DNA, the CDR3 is TGTGCCAGCAGCCGAGGACAGCACCTCCAATTCTGGGGCTACACCTTC. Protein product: CASSRGQHLQFWGYTF.

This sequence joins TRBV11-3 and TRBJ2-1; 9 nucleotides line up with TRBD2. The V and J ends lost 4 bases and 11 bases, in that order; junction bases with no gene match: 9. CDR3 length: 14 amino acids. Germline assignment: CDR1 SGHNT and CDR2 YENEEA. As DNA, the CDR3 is TGTGCCAGCAGCTCAACGCCGGGACTAGCTAAGCAGTTCTTC. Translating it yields CASSSTPGLAKQFF.

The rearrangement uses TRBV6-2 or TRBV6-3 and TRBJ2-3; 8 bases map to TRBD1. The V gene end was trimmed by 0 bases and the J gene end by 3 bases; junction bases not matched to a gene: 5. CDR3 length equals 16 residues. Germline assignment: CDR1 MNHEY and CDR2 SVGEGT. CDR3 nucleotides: TGTGCCAGCAGTTACTCCTGGACAGGGAGGACAGATACGCAGTATTTT. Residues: CASSYSWTGRTDTQYF.

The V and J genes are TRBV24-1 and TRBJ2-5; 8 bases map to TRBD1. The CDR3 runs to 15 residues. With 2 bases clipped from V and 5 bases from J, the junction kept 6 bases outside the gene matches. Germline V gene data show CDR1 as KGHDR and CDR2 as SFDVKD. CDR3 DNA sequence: TGTGCCACCAGTGATTCCCGGACAGGGTCGGAGACCCAGTACTTC. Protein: CATSDSRTGSETQYF.

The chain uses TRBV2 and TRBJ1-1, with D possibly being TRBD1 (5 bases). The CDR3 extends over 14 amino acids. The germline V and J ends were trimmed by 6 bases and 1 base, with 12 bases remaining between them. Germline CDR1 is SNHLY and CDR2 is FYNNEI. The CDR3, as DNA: TGTGCCAGCAGCCCCCACGGGGGGAACACTGAAGCTTTCTTT. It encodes CASSPHGGNTEAFF.

CDR3 sequence (DNA): TGTGCCAGCTTAGGGGGGGGTTTCGGACGAGAACAAGAGACCCAGTACTTC. Protein: CASLGGGFGREQETQYF. The gene calls are TRBV28 and TRBJ2-5; TRBD2 might be the D (7 bases). Germline V gives CDR1 MDHEN, CDR2 SYDVKM. The CDR3 covers 17 residues. V was cut by 8 bases and J by 2 bases, with 24 bases left in between.

CDR3 residues: CASSNPSGERNEQFF. CDR3 sequence (DNA): TGCGCCAGCAGCAACCCCTCCGGGGAACGCAATGAGCAGTTCTTC. The gene calls are TRBV5-1 and TRBJ2-1, with a tentative D call TRBD2 (5 bases). The length of the CDR3 is 15 residues. Per germline, CDR1 SGHRS and CDR2 YFSETQ. Trimming stripped 4 bases from V and 6 bases from J, with 17 bases between.